One sample yielded the 28 T cell receptor beta chains listed below, sequenced in a study of T cell changes during pregnancy in multiple sclerosis. Using immunoSEQ multiplex PCR, the repertoire was profiled, and TCRdb retains in-frame clones only, with some absent. Of roughly 68,000 clones in the sample, about 90% were seen once. The sequences come from peripheral blood, collected in the second trimester of pregnancy. The source is a female donor in good health, enrolled as a control in a pregnancy study.

The CDR3 sequence is CASSLLPGYGYTF. CDR3 nucleotide sequence: TGTGCCAGCAGTTTACTCCCCGGCTATGGCTACACCTTC. This chain connects TRBV27 to TRBJ1-2, with D unresolved. Trimming left V 2 bases short and J 4 bases short, with 8 bases between. Per the germline V gene, CDR1 is MNHEY and CDR2 is SMNVEV (reference sequence). CDR3 length equals 13 residues.

The chain combines TRBV5-1 with TRBJ1-1, with D maybe TRBD1 (6 bases). CDR1 and CDR2 (germline): SGHRS, YFSETQ. Between the trimmed V and J ends, which lost 4 bases and 1 base, there was a span of 14 bases. The CDR3 length is 15 residues. DNA of the CDR3: TGCGCCAGCAGCCTGGGACACCAAGAGAACACTGAAGCTTTCTTT. This gives the protein CASSLGHQENTEAFF.

The chain links TRBV4-1 to TRBJ2-1; D gene unclear. CDR1 MGHRA and CDR2 YSYEKL come from the germline V gene. V lost 5 bases to trimming and J lost 0 bases, with 14 bases between them. The CDR3 is 16 amino acids. The DNA for the CDR3 is TGCGCCAGCAGCGATTATCGTTCGAGCTCCTACAATGAGCAGTTCTTC. Translating gives CASSDYRSSSYNEQFF.

Comments on this clone: One end of the junction varies from germline; a read error may be responsible. The chain links TRBV5-1 to TRBJ2-7, with no clear D. The CDR3 loop spans 11 amino acids. CDR1 and CDR2 (germline): SGHRS, YFSETQ. The CDR3 is CASSLGYERYF. The DNA for the CDR3 is TGCGCCAGCAGCTTGGGATACGAGCGGTACTTC.

The gene calls are TRBV14 and TRBJ2-7, with TRBD2 as a possible D gene (5 bases). This CDR3 is built from 15 residues. V shed 0 bases and J shed 0 bases, with 9 bases lying between them. Germline V gene sequence: CDR1 SGHDN, CDR2 FVKESK. DNA for the CDR3: TGTGCCAGCAGCCAAGATCGACTATCCTCCTACGAGCAGTACTTC. Protein product: CASSQDRLSSYEQYF.

J is TRBJ1-5 and V is TRBV10-3, with no clear D. This CDR3 spans 15 amino acids. Germline CDR1 is ENHRY and CDR2 is SYGVKD. With 0 bases removed from V and 2 bases from J, the gap between germline ends came to 8 bases. The CDR3 protein is CAISESIRGNQPQHF. The CDR3 coding sequence is TGTGCCATCAGTGAGTCCATCCGGGGCAATCAGCCCCAGCATTTT.

This chain connects TRBV9 to TRBJ2-3; the match to TRBD2 covers 7 bases. V trimming: 0 bases; J trimming: 3 bases; junction bases outside the gene matches: 7. Germline lookup yields CDR1 SGDLS and CDR2 YYNGEE. The CDR3 is 16 amino acids. CDR3 amino acids: CASSVEVGRLTDTQYF. The CDR3 bases are TGTGCCAGCAGCGTAGAGGTCGGGAGGTTGACAGATACGCAGTATTTT.

The chain combines TRBV5-1 with TRBJ2-7; the D gene is possibly TRBD1 (6 bases). V was trimmed by 0 bases and J by 9 bases, leaving 31 bases between them. The CDR3 has 19 residues. From germline, CDR1 is SGHRS and CDR2 YFSETQ. In DNA, the CDR3 is TGCGCCAGCAGCTTGGATGGGTCGGGACAACTCGGACGGGTATCCGGGCAGTACTTC. Translation gives CASSLDGSGQLGRVSGQYF.

This sequence joins TRBV28 and TRBJ2-3; 10 bases fit TRBD2. Germline V gene data show CDR1 as MDHEN and CDR2 as SYDVKM. V shed 5 bases and J 6 bases; nucleotides not matched to a gene: 11. The CDR3 covers 16 residues. The CDR3 protein is CASSTRGSGGPDTQYF. Here the CDR3 DNA reads TGTGCCAGCAGTACCCGGGGTAGCGGGGGGCCTGATACGCAGTATTTT.

In this sample, this clone turned up a few times. J is TRBJ1-1 and V is TRBV10-3; 7 nucleotides line up with TRBD1. Germline-derived CDR1 and CDR2 are ENHRY and SYGVKD. Losses at the gene ends were 8 bases for V and 2 bases for J; bases not matched to a gene: 5. The length of the CDR3 is 13 residues. The CDR3 region is CAIQQGVNTEAFF. The DNA of the CDR3 is TGTGCCATCCAGCAGGGGGTCAACACTGAAGCTTTCTTT.

This chain uses TRBV11-1 with TRBJ2-1; a possible D gene is TRBD1 (5 bases). This CDR3 has 14 amino acids. Looked up from germline, CDR1 is SGHAT and CDR2 is FQDESV (reference sequence). The V and J ends lost 6 bases and 8 bases respectively, with 17 bases between them. The CDR3 protein is CASSHGPQGDEQFF. The DNA of the CDR3 is TGTGCCAGCAGTCATGGACCGCAAGGGGATGAGCAGTTCTTC. Full variable domain (rest looked up from reference TRBV11-1 and TRBJ2-1): EAEVAQSPRYKITEKSQAVAFWCDPISGHATLYWYRQILGQGPELLVQFQDESVVDDSQLPKDRFSAERLKGVDSTLKIQPAELGDSAMYLCASSHGPQGDEQFFGPGTRLTVL.

The gene calls are TRBV11-2 and TRBJ2-5, with TRBD2 matching 7 bases. V lost 0 bases and J lost 14; bases outside the gene matches: 3. Germline assignment: CDR1 SGHAT and CDR2 FQNNGV. The CDR3 totals 11 residues. CDR3 sequence: CASSLDTGLYF. The CDR3 nucleotides are TGTGCCAGCAGCTTAGATACGGGACTATACTTC.

The chain joins TRBV28 to TRBJ2-1, with 9 bases lining up with TRBD2. The CDR3 totals 16 residues. J gave up 4 bases and V 4 bases, and 8 bases lay outside the gene matches. Germline CDR1 reads MDHEN; CDR2 reads SYDVKM. The CDR3 DNA reads TGTGCCAGCAGTTCCTTCGGACTAGCGCTTTACAATGAGCAGTTCTTC. This sequence encodes CASSSFGLALYNEQFF.

In this sample, this clone turned up a few times. The chain employs TRBV19 and TRBJ2-1; 10 positions agree with TRBD2. This CDR3 region has 16 residues. V shed 3 bases, J shed 8 bases, and the junction held 10 bases outside the gene matches. CDR1 and CDR2 from the germline V gene are LNHDA and SQIVND (reference sequence). CDR3 nucleotides: TGTGCCAGTAGTATTCTGACTAGCGGGTTGAATCATGAGCAGTTCTTC. This codes for CASSILTSGLNHEQFF.

The rearrangement links TRBV11-3 to TRBJ2-1; TRBD1 agrees at 7 bases. Per germline, CDR1 SGHNT and CDR2 YENEEA. The CDR3 is 14 amino acids. Unmatched junction bases numbered 4, after V lost 0 bases and J lost 8 bases. Here the CDR3 DNA reads TGTGCCAGCAGCTTAGACACAGGGGTGGATGAGCAGTTCTTC. This translates into CASSLDTGVDEQFF.

This rearrangement joins TRBV7-2 to TRBJ2-5, with 8 positions matching TRBD2. Germline CDR1 is SGHTA and CDR2 is FQGNSA. V shed 5 bases and J 3 bases; nucleotides not matched to a gene: 5. The CDR3 contains 14 residues. CDR3 sequence (DNA): TGTGCCAGCAGCCCCGGGACTAGTGAAGAGACCCAGTACTTC. The encoded protein is CASSPGTSEETQYF.

This clone was recorded only once. The DNA for the CDR3 is TGTGCCAGCAGTTTAGCGGGGGGGCCTCGCGAGCAGTACTTC. It translates to CASSLAGGPREQYF. This chain uses TRBV28 with TRBJ2-7, with TRBD2 matching 9 bases. Germline CDR1 is MDHEN and CDR2 is SYDVKM. The V and J ends lost 2 bases and 6 bases, in that order; junction bases with no gene match: 5. The CDR3 is 14 residues long.

The genes are TRBV27 and TRBJ2-4; D not resolved. Deletions cut 4 bases from V and 0 bases from J, with 10 bases between. Per the germline V gene, CDR1 is MNHEY and CDR2 is SMNVEV (reference sequence). This CDR3 comprises 15 residues. The CDR3 is CASSSLDRAKNIQYF. In DNA form, the CDR3 reads TGTGCCAGCAGTTCTTTAGATCGAGCCAAAAACATTCAGTACTTC.

The chain joins TRBV7-9 to TRBJ2-7; D is perhaps TRBD2 (6 bases). V was shortened by 3 bases and J by 9 bases, with 24 bases between the two germline ends. From germline, CDR1 is SEHNR and CDR2 FQNEAQ (reference sequence). The CDR3 is made up of 16 amino acids. CDR3 in DNA: TGTGCCAGCAGCTTTATAGGCCCCGGGAGTGCCCTAGGGCAGTACTTC. This translates into CASSFIGPGSALGQYF.

This sequence joins TRBV27 and TRBJ1-2; D is perhaps TRBD1 (6 bases). V gave up 4 bases and J gave up 4 bases, with 16 bases separating them. The germline CDR1 and CDR2 sequences are MNHEY and SMNVEV (reference sequence). The CDR3 runs to 15 residues. The CDR3 region has the DNA TGTGCCAGCAGTTCAGCACAGGGTAACGGCTATGGCTACACCTTC. As protein: CASSSAQGNGYGYTF.

The chain carries TRBV27 and TRBJ1-6; 8 positions agree with TRBD1. The CDR3 contains 16 residues. Looked up from germline, CDR1 is MNHEY and CDR2 is SMNVEV (reference sequence). V dropped 4 bases and J dropped 7; count of bases not matched to a gene: 9. The chain's CDR3 is CASSSWTGLGNSPLHF. The CDR3 DNA follows: TGTGCCAGCAGTTCGTGGACAGGGTTGGGGAATTCACCCCTCCACTTT.

The chain links TRBV4-1 to TRBJ1-5; 9 bases are a match to TRBD1. V trimming: 1 base; J trimming: 6 bases; junction bases outside the gene matches: 7. This CDR3 is 16 amino acids long. Germline CDR1 and CDR2: MGHRA and YSYEKL. The CDR3 protein is CASSQVTGGSGQPQHF. The CDR3 bases are TGCGCCAGCAGCCAAGTGACAGGGGGGTCGGGTCAGCCCCAGCATTTT.

The chain links TRBV7-3 to TRBJ2-3; tentatively, D is TRBD2 (6 bases). CDR1 and CDR2 from the germline V gene are SGHTA and FQGTGA. This CDR3 contains 14 residues. V lost 7 bases, J lost 3 bases, and 14 bases lay in between. The CDR3 spells CASKLGGTTDTQYF. In DNA, the CDR3 is TGTGCCAGCAAGTTAGGAGGGACGACAGATACGCAGTATTTT.

This chain joins TRBV7-9 and TRBJ2-2, with 8 bases that match TRBD1. V shed 1 base, J shed 4 bases, and the junction held 2 bases outside the gene matches. This CDR3 region has 15 residues. The germline gives CDR1 SEHNR, CDR2 FQNEAQ (reference sequence). DNA for the CDR3: TGTGCCAGCAGCTTAGACAGGGGGTCCACCGGGGAGCTGTTTTTT. This encodes CASSLDRGSTGELFF.

The chain carries TRBV28 and TRBJ1-5, with D perhaps TRBD1 (6 bases). The CDR3 is made up of 14 amino acids. Germline CDR1 MDHEN, CDR2 SYDVKM. The germline V and J ends were trimmed by 5 bases and 4 bases, with 12 bases remaining between them. The CDR3 coding sequence is TGTGCCAGCAGTACACAGGGTTGGAATCAGCCCCAGCATTTT. Amino acids: CASSTQGWNQPQHF. Full variable domain (outside the CDR3, taken from reference TRBV28 and TRBJ1-5): DVKVTQSSRYLVKRTGEKVFLECVQDMDHENMFWYRQDPGLGLRLIYFSYDVKMKEKGDIPEGYSVSREKKERFSLILESASTNQTSMYLCASSTQGWNQPQHFGDGTRLSIL.

The chain combines TRBV7-3 with TRBJ2-6; TRBD1 might be the D (5 bases). CDR1 is SGHTA, CDR2 FQGTGA, per germline. The CDR3 totals 19 residues. Trimming removed 0 bases from V and 1 base from J, with 16 bases in between. The CDR3 protein is CASSLTGPGLISGANVLTF. The CDR3 region has the DNA TGTGCCAGCAGCTTAACGGGTCCAGGGTTGATTTCTGGGGCCAACGTCCTGACTTTC.

The chain is built from TRBV5-1 and TRBJ2-7, with 8 bases lining up with TRBD1. The J segment lost 4 bases and the V segment lost 1 base, leaving 4 bases of the junction unmatched. This CDR3 has 14 amino acids. CDR1 and CDR2 from the germline V gene are SGHRS and YFSETQ. As DNA, the CDR3 is TGCGCCAGCAGCTTGCGTCAGGGGGCTTACGAGCAGTACTTC. Amino acid sequence: CASSLRQGAYEQYF.

The V gene is TRBV19, the J gene TRBJ1-2, with 7 positions matching TRBD1. This CDR3 has 15 residues. Germline CDR1 LNHDA, CDR2 SQIVND (reference sequence). J lost 4 bases, V lost 6 bases, and 11 bases had no gene match. CDR3 residues: CASRHRGTQTYGYTF. CDR3 nucleotides: TGTGCCAGTAGGCACAGGGGAACCCAGACCTATGGCTACACCTTC. Full variable domain (remainder filled in from reference TRBV19 and TRBJ1-2): DGGITQSPKYLFRKEGQNVTLSCEQNLNHDAMYWYRQDPGQGLRLIYYSQIVNDFQKGDIAEGYSVSREKKESFPLTVTSAQKNPTAFYLCASRHRGTQTYGYTFGSGTRLTVV.